The T cell receptor (beta chain) described here comes from a study of blood T cell repertoires in COVID-19. Study-level information: Collection of acute and convalescent COVID-19 samples took place in the United States, Italy and Spain.

Those who participated ranged in age from roughly 18 to 89 years and resided in under 25 US areas. Self-reported history from a screening survey and questionnaire set each donor's cohort. With 3 bases clipped from V and 3 bases from J, the junction kept 3 bases outside the gene matches. Germline CDR1 and CDR2: MNHEY and SVGEGT. The CDR3 extends over 14 amino acids. As originally analysed: Amplifying reference gene primers gave estimates of nucleated cell counts. The data were produced by immunoSEQ multiplex PCR, yet TCRdb's version contains in-frame clones alone and is incomplete. V and J calls and clone size follow that table, whereas D and trimming were derived from the DNA. The repertoire includes around 290,000 clones, around 90% of them detected once, and roughly 1.1% sits in the top ten.

The sequence derives from a woman aged 25 to 45 who had recovered from COVID-19. The sequencing input was PBMCs or T cells enriched from blood (not recorded which). This rearrangement joins TRBV6-2 or TRBV6-3 to TRBJ2-7, with 9 bases aligning to TRBD1. CDR3 coding DNA: TGTGCCAGCAGTTATGAGACAGGGGGCTACGAGCAGTACTTC. Encoded protein: CASSYETGGYEQYF.